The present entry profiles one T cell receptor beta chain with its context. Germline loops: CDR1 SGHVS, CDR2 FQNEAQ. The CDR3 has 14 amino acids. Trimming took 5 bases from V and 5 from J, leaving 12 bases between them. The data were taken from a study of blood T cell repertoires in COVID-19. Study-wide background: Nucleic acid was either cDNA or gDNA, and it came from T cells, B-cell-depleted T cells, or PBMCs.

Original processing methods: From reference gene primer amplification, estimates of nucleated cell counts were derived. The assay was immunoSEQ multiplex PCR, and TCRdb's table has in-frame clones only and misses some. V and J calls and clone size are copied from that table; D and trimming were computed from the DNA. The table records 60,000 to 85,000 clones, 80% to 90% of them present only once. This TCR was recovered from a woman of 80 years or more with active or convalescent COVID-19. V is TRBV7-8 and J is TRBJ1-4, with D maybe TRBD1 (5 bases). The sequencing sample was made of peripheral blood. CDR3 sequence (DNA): TGTGCCAGCAGCGCGGGGGGAGGAAATGAAAAACTGTTTTTT. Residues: CASSAGGGNEKLFF.